These 25 T cell receptor beta chains originate from one sample sequenced in a study of CD8+ T cells in alopecia areata. RNA was extracted and reverse transcribed into cDNA as the sequencing template. The data were produced by immunoSEQ multiplex PCR, yet TCRdb's version contains in-frame clones alone and is incomplete. The sample includes around 120,000 clones, approximately 60% of them seen just once. Input material: CD4+ T cells sorted from blood. The source of these receptors is a human donor in good health.

The chain links TRBV29-1 to TRBJ2-7; D may be TRBD2 (6 bases). The CDR3 totals 11 residues. V was pared by 6 bases and J by 2 bases, with 8 bases between. Germline values: CDR1 SQVTM, CDR2 ANQGSEA. CDR3 loop: CSVRTTYEQYF. CDR3 DNA: TGCAGCGTCAGGACTACCTACGAGCAGTACTTC.

The chain recombines TRBV10-2 with TRBJ1-1; D unresolved. Germline values: CDR1 WSHSY, CDR2 SAAADI. CDR3 size: 13 residues. The ends were cut back, 1 base at V and 5 bases at J, with 8 bases in the middle. CDR3 in amino acids: CASSELPRTEAFF. CDR3 DNA: TGCGCCAGCAGTGAGTTGCCACGGACTGAAGCTTTCTTT.

The gene calls are TRBV25-1 and TRBJ2-5, with no clear D. Germline V gives CDR1 MGHDK, CDR2 SYGVNS. The ends were cut back, 3 bases at V and 2 bases at J, with 7 bases in the middle. The CDR3 loop spans 13 amino acids. The CDR3 nucleotides are TGTGCCAGCAGTGATGATAGACAAGAGACCCAGTACTTC. This gives the protein CASSDDRQETQYF.

The rearrangement uses TRBV5-6 and TRBJ1-4; D remains unclear. From germline, CDR1 is SGHDT and CDR2 YYEEEE. This CDR3 spans 16 amino acids. The V end was cut by 1 base, the J end by 0 bases, with 10 bases between. This CDR3 is CASSLNPAATNEKLFF. CDR3 nucleotide sequence: TGTGCCAGCAGCTTGAACCCAGCCGCAACTAATGAAAAACTGTTTTTT.

The chain links TRBV30 to TRBJ2-7; tentatively, D is TRBD2 (5 bases). The CDR3 sequence is 14 residues long. Germline V lookup: CDR1 GTSNPN, CDR2 SVGIG (reference sequence). V shed 4 bases and J shed 2 bases, with 15 bases lying between them. As DNA, the CDR3 is TGTGCCTGGAAAAGAGGGCAGGAAACCTACGAGCAGTACTTC. It encodes CAWKRGQETYEQYF.

The chain joins TRBV18 to TRBJ2-3, with D maybe TRBD2 (7 bases). The germline CDR1 and CDR2 sequences are KGHSH and LQKENI. The CDR3 consists of 14 residues. Trimming stripped 2 bases from V and 2 bases from J, with 8 bases between. The DNA for the CDR3 is TGTGCCAGCTCACCAGCGGGGGCCACAGATACGCAGTATTTT. Translating gives CASSPAGATDTQYF. The complete variable domain, with remaining parts taken from reference TRBV18 and TRBJ2-3, reads NAGVMQNPRHLVRRRGQEARLRCSPMKGHSHVYWYRQLPEEGLKFMVYLQKENIIDESGMPKERFSAEFPKEGPSILRIQQVVRGDSAAYFCASSPAGATDTQYFGPGTRLTVL.

V and J are TRBV30 and TRBJ2-1; possibly TRBD2 for D (5 bases). The CDR3 contains 17 residues. V was trimmed by 3 bases and J by 0 bases, leaving 18 bases between them. The germline V gene encodes CDR1 GTSNPN and CDR2 SVGIG (reference sequence). The CDR3 nucleotides are TGTGCCTGGAGACCGGGAAAAATAGGGAGCTCCTACAATGAGCAGTTCTTC. Translating gives CAWRPGKIGSSYNEQFF.

The chain combines TRBV28 with TRBJ2-7; D unclear. Trimming shortened V by 9 bases and J by 0 bases, and 6 bases separated the two germline ends. The CDR3 contains 11 residues. The germline CDR1 and CDR2 sequences are MDHEN and SYDVKM. The CDR3, as DNA: TGTGCCAGTGAGGCCTCCTACGAGCAGTACTTC. Its translation: CASEASYEQYF.

V is TRBV10-3 and J is TRBJ2-7, with D tentatively TRBD2 (6 bases). In germline, CDR1 is ENHRY, CDR2 SYGVKD. V was pared by 1 base and J by 3 bases, with 7 bases between. This CDR3 has 13 amino acids. The DNA of the CDR3 is TGTGCCATCAGTGAGTTTAGCGGCTACGAGCAGTACTTC. It is translated as CAISEFSGYEQYF.

V gene TRBV11-2 combines with J gene TRBJ2-2; TRBD2 agrees at 9 bases. Germline values: CDR1 SGHAT, CDR2 FQNNGV. Trimming removed 5 bases from V and 4 bases from J; junction bases left unmatched: 5. The CDR3 covers 15 residues. CDR3 in amino acids: CASSVAGVRTGELFF. The CDR3 coding sequence is TGTGCCAGCAGCGTAGCGGGGGTTCGCACCGGGGAGCTGTTTTTT.

The table lists this clone with many counts. This sequence joins TRBV2 and TRBJ2-2; D tentatively reads TRBD1 or TRBD2 (5 bases each). Germline V lookup: CDR1 SNHLY, CDR2 FYNNEI. Deletions cut 10 bases from V and 3 bases from J, with 21 bases between. The CDR3 has 16 residues. CDR3 in amino acids: CATPPRGQVDTGELFF. The CDR3 DNA sequence: TGTGCCACCCCACCGAGGGGCCAGGTGGACACCGGGGAGCTGTTTTTT.

This clone was counted only a few times. V usage is TRBV7-9 and J usage is TRBJ2-3, with a possible D match to TRBD2 (5 bases). This CDR3 spans 14 amino acids. Trimming took off 5 bases at V and 10 bases at J, with 19 bases between the two ends. Germline assignment: CDR1 SEHNR and CDR2 FQNEAQ (reference sequence). CDR3 in DNA: TGTGCCAGCAGCCTCGGGGATGGGAGTCGGGCGCAGTATTTT. Residues: CASSLGDGSRAQYF.

The chain uses TRBV4-1 and TRBJ2-4, with 13 bases that match TRBD2. Germline loops: CDR1 MGHRA, CDR2 YSYEKL. The CDR3 contains 19 residues. V lost 1 base to trimming and J lost 3 bases; unmatched junction nucleotides: 9. The CDR3 loop reads CASSQAPTSGGTYKNIQYF. In DNA form, the CDR3 reads TGCGCCAGCAGCCAAGCGCCGACTAGCGGGGGGACCTACAAAAACATTCAGTACTTC.

The rearrangement links TRBV30 to TRBJ1-5; no firm D call. The CDR3 totals 15 residues. Germline lookup yields CDR1 GTSNPN and CDR2 SVGIG (reference sequence). V lost 2 bases and J 3 bases, leaving 14 bases between the germline ends. The CDR3: CAWSPLSGNNQPQHF. Written as DNA, the CDR3 is TGTGCCTGGAGTCCACTATCGGGGAACAATCAGCCCCAGCATTTT.

The chain has TRBV29-1 and TRBJ1-1; possibly TRBD1 for D (6 bases). Deletions cut 2 bases from V and 13 bases from J, with 11 bases between. Germline CDR1 reads SQVTM; CDR2 reads ANQGSEA. The CDR3 runs to 10 residues. The DNA for the CDR3 is TGCAGCGTTGAACGGGGAGGGGGTTTCTTT. Protein sequence: CSVERGGGFF.

This rearrangement joins TRBV30 to TRBJ2-3; D perhaps matches TRBD1 (5 bases). The germline V gene encodes CDR1 GTSNPN and CDR2 SVGIG (reference sequence). The CDR3 has 13 residues. Trimming took 0 bases from V and 5 from J, leaving 9 bases between them. DNA for the CDR3: TGTGCCTGGAGTGTAAAGGGGTTAGATACGCAGTATTTT. It codes for CAWSVKGLDTQYF.

This sequence joins TRBV6-5 and TRBJ2-4; D is possibly TRBD1 or TRBD2 (5 bases each). The germline CDR1 and CDR2 sequences are MNHEY and SVGAGI. The germline V and J ends were trimmed by 7 bases and 0 bases, with 13 bases remaining between them. The CDR3 is made up of 15 amino acids. The CDR3 protein is CASTTTAAAKNIQYF. As DNA, the CDR3 is TGTGCCAGCACTACGACAGCGGCAGCCAAAAACATTCAGTACTTC.

The chain recombines TRBV5-1 with TRBJ1-6, with D unresolved. Between the trimmed V and J ends, which lost 0 bases and 6 bases, there was a span of 13 bases. Germline values: CDR1 SGHRS, CDR2 YFSETQ. The CDR3 loop spans 16 amino acids. CDR3 sequence (DNA): TGCGCCAGCAGCTTGGTTGGAGGACCGACTAATTCACCCCTCCACTTT. Amino acid sequence: CASSLVGGPTNSPLHF.

The chain employs TRBV30 and TRBJ2-5; TRBD1 aligns across 7 bases. V gave up 7 bases and J gave up 4 bases; unmatched junction bases: 6. The CDR3 has 12 residues. The germline CDR1 and CDR2 sequences are GTSNPN and SVGIG (reference sequence). The CDR3 DNA sequence: TGTGCCTTACAGGGGAACCCAGAGACCCAGTACTTC. Translated: CALQGNPETQYF.

The chain combines TRBV5-4 with TRBJ2-5; weak D call: TRBD1 (5 bases). V gave up 0 bases and J gave up 1 base, with 10 bases separating them. Germline V gene data show CDR1 as SGHNT and CDR2 as YYREEE (reference sequence). This CDR3 is built from 15 residues. CDR3 loop: CASSLEGHRQETQYF. In DNA, the CDR3 is TGTGCCAGCAGCTTGGAGGGGCATCGCCAAGAGACCCAGTACTTC.

On this clone: Other DNA sequences in the same sample also yield this CDR3. The J gene is TRBJ1-1, the V gene TRBV11-2; D is uncertain. In germline, CDR1 is SGHAT, CDR2 FQNNGV. The CDR3 sequence is 13 residues long. V was shortened by 5 bases and J by 0 bases, with 7 bases between the two germline ends. The CDR3 nucleotides read TGTGCCAGCAGCCTTGGCCTGAACACTGAAGCTTTCTTT. This gives the protein CASSLGLNTEAFF.

The J gene is TRBJ1-1, the V gene TRBV7-2; D unclear. The germline V and J ends were trimmed by 5 bases and 11 bases, with 15 bases remaining between them. This CDR3 region has 12 residues. Germline CDR1 reads SGHTA; CDR2 reads FQGNSA. The DNA of the CDR3 is TGTGCCAGCAGCCTCGGAGGCAAGGGTGCTTTCTTT. This sequence encodes CASSLGGKGAFF.

Concerning this clone: Distinct nucleotide sequences in the sample also encode this CDR3. The chain is built from TRBV29-1 and TRBJ1-1; no definite D call. Deletions cut 6 bases from V and 1 base from J, with 3 bases between. CDR3 length equals 10 residues. Germline values: CDR1 SQVTM, CDR2 ANQGSEA. The CDR3 protein is CSVGNTEAFF. The CDR3 nucleotides are TGCAGCGTAGGGAACACTGAAGCTTTCTTT.

The rearrangement joins TRBV5-4 to TRBJ2-5, with a tentative D call TRBD2 (7 bases). Looked up from germline, CDR1 is SGHNT and CDR2 is YYREEE (reference sequence). The CDR3 loop spans 14 amino acids. The ends were cut back, 5 bases at V and 0 bases at J, with 11 bases in the middle. Here the CDR3 reads CASSPGGHQETQYF. The CDR3 DNA reads TGTGCCAGCAGTCCCGGGGGGCACCAAGAGACCCAGTACTTC.

This clone showed up many times. V gene TRBV2 combines with J gene TRBJ2-2; the match to TRBD2 covers 7 bases. CDR3 length: 14 amino acids. The V segment lost 3 bases and the J segment 3 bases; nucleotides outside the gene matches: 1. Germline CDR1 reads SNHLY; CDR2 reads FYNNEI. The CDR3 is CASSETSHTGELFF. CDR3 coding DNA: TGTGCCAGCAGTGAGACTAGCCACACCGGGGAGCTGTTTTTT.